These 20 T cell receptor beta chains came from one sample sequenced in a study of blood T cell repertoires in COVID-19. Data came from immunoSEQ multiplex PCR; TCRdb stores just in-frame clones and leaves some out. The sample has 150,000 to 180,000 clones; around 85% are singletons. Input material: peripheral blood. The source of these receptors is a woman aged 55 to 70 with acute or convalescent COVID-19.

The chain is built from TRBV5-1 and TRBJ1-1, with TRBD1 matching over 8 bases. Germline CDR1 SGHRS, CDR2 YFSETQ. V shed 2 bases, J shed 5 bases, and the junction held 5 bases outside the gene matches. The CDR3 runs to 14 residues. CDR3 in DNA: TGCGCCAGCAGCTTACAGGGGGGTCGGACTGAAGCTTTCTTT. It yields the protein CASSLQGGRTEAFF.

The chain recombines TRBV7-8 with TRBJ2-7; weak D call: TRBD1 (5 bases). V was trimmed by 1 base and J by 12 bases, leaving 13 bases between them. This CDR3 has 12 amino acids. Germline V gives CDR1 SGHVS, CDR2 FQNEAQ. CDR3 bases: TGTGCCAGCAGCTTAGTAGACAGTCCGTTGTACTTC. Translated, it gives CASSLVDSPLYF.

This rearrangement joins TRBV29-1 to TRBJ1-1; TRBD1 might be the D (6 bases). The germline V gene encodes CDR1 SQVTM and CDR2 ANQGSEA. Trimming left V 6 bases short and J 4 bases short, with 18 bases between. The CDR3 has 14 amino acids. In DNA, the CDR3 is TGCAGCGTCTTGTCCCAACAGGGTTCCACTGAAGCTTTCTTT. Translating gives CSVLSQQGSTEAFF.

V gene TRBV5-8 combines with J gene TRBJ2-6; a weak D match, TRBD1 (6 bases). The CDR3 sequence is 15 residues long. Germline values: CDR1 SGHTS, CDR2 YDEGEE. Trimming stripped 4 bases from V and 1 base from J, with 9 bases between. DNA of the CDR3: TGTGCCAGCAGCGAGGGGGATTCTGGGGCCAACGTCCTGACTTTC. It codes for CASSEGDSGANVLTF.

V gene TRBV11-2 combines with J gene TRBJ2-1; TRBD2 matches 7 bases. Looked up from germline, CDR1 is SGHAT and CDR2 is FQNNGV. J gave up 14 bases and V 6 bases, and 7 bases lay outside the gene matches. The CDR3 loop spans 11 amino acids. In DNA, the CDR3 is TGTGCCAGCAGTTACCGGGGGGTGGAGTTCTTC. Its protein is CASSYRGVEFF.

The V and J genes are TRBV5-1 and TRBJ1-2; the match to TRBD1 covers 7 bases. Unmatched junction bases numbered 0, after V lost 3 bases and J lost 4 bases. CDR1 SGHRS and CDR2 YFSETQ come from the germline V gene. CDR3 length: 12 residues. Written as DNA, the CDR3 is TGCGCCAGCAGCTGGGACAGCTATGGCTACACCTTC. Protein: CASSWDSYGYTF. The full variable domain, in which reference TRBV5-1 and TRBJ1-2 provide the parts outside the CDR3, is KAGVTQTPRYLIKTRGQQVTLSCSPISGHRSVSWYQQTPGQGLQFLFEYFSETQRNKGNFPGRFSGRQFSNSRSEMNVSTLELGDSALYLCASSWDSYGYTFGSGTRLTVV.

The chain recombines TRBV3-1 (or the pseudogene TRBV3-2) with TRBJ2-1, with D tentatively TRBD1 (5 bases). CDR3 length: 14 amino acids. Germline CDR1 and CDR2: LGHDT and YNNKEL (reference sequence). V was cut by 7 bases and J by 6 bases, with 16 bases left in between. In DNA, the CDR3 is TGTGCCAGCACCCTCCTAGGTAGGGGCAATGAGCAGTTCTTC. This translates into CASTLLGRGNEQFF.

The chain couples TRBV6-6 to TRBJ1-5; 10 bases map to TRBD1. Trimming cost V 6 bases and J 7 bases; bases outside gene matches: 9. This CDR3 region has 15 residues. Germline lookup yields CDR1 MNHNY and CDR2 SVGAGI (reference sequence). In nucleotides, the CDR3 is TGTGCCAGCAGGGCCGGGACAGGGGAGGACCAGCCCCAGCATTTT. It translates to CASRAGTGEDQPQHF.

The rearrangement uses TRBV28 and TRBJ1-5; TRBD1 matches 10 bases. This CDR3 region has 15 residues. The junction had 3 bases not matched to a gene; V was cut back by 5 bases and J by 2 bases. Germline assignment: CDR1 MDHEN and CDR2 SYDVKM. The CDR3 here is CASSGGQGGNQPQHF. CDR3 sequence (DNA): TGTGCCAGCAGTGGCGGACAGGGGGGCAATCAGCCCCAGCATTTT.

This clone was seen a handful of times. The identical CDR3 is also encoded by other nucleotide sequences in the sample. The chain couples TRBV5-1 to TRBJ1-6; no reliable D call. The CDR3 is 13 amino acids. V lost 2 bases and J 6 bases, leaving 6 bases between the germline ends. Germline values: CDR1 SGHRS, CDR2 YFSETQ. The CDR3 DNA follows: TGCGCCAGCAGCTTACAGTCTAATTCACCCCTCCACTTT. Encoded protein: CASSLQSNSPLHF. Full variable domain (missing parts from reference TRBV5-1 and TRBJ1-6): KAGVTQTPRYLIKTRGQQVTLSCSPISGHRSVSWYQQTPGQGLQFLFEYFSETQRNKGNFPGRFSGRQFSNSRSEMNVSTLELGDSALYLCASSLQSNSPLHFGNGTRLTVT.

The sample holds one count of this clone. The chain recombines TRBV27 with TRBJ2-2; 10 bases agree with TRBD2. V shed 3 bases and J 3 bases; nucleotides not matched to a gene: 7. This CDR3 region has 17 residues. Germline values: CDR1 MNHEY, CDR2 SMNVEV (reference sequence). This CDR3 is CASSFRLAGADTGELFF. CDR3 DNA: TGTGCCAGCAGTTTTCGGCTAGCGGGGGCCGACACCGGGGAGCTGTTTTTT.

This chain uses TRBV6-4 with TRBJ2-2; 8 bases line up with TRBD2. The germline gives CDR1 MRHNA, CDR2 SNTAGT. The CDR3 runs 14 residues. The trim removed 3 bases at V and 7 bases at J, leaving 4 bases unmatched. CDR3 sequence: CASSEYLAGGELFF. The CDR3 nucleotides read TGTGCCAGCAGTGAATACCTAGCGGGCGGGGAGCTGTTTTTT.

V usage is TRBV6-5 and J usage is TRBJ1-1; 11 bases are shared with TRBD1. V lost 7 bases and J lost 4; bases outside the gene matches: 2. Looked up from germline, CDR1 is MNHEY and CDR2 is SVGAGI. The CDR3 covers 13 residues. CDR3 residues: CASKGTGGTEAFF. CDR3 DNA sequence: TGTGCCAGCAAGGGGACAGGGGGCACTGAAGCTTTCTTT.

This clone occurred once. The chain joins TRBV15 to TRBJ1-2, with D perhaps TRBD1 (5 bases). The CDR3 extends over 14 amino acids. Germline CDR1 reads LNHNV; CDR2 reads YYDKDF (reference sequence). V lost 2 bases and J lost 0, with 7 bases in between. In DNA form, the CDR3 reads TGTGCCACCAGCAGACAGGGAACTAACTATGGCTACACCTTC. Translating it yields CATSRQGTNYGYTF.

The chain combines TRBV18 with TRBJ2-3, with D perhaps TRBD2 (6 bases). Trimming cost V 2 bases and J 0 bases, with 12 bases left between them. CDR1 is KGHSH, CDR2 LQKENI, per germline. The CDR3 is made up of 16 amino acids. CDR3 region: CASSPRLAESTDTQYF. Here the CDR3 DNA reads TGTGCCAGCTCACCAAGGTTAGCGGAAAGCACAGATACGCAGTATTTT.

The CDR3 spells CASSLDYRFEAFF. CDR3 coding DNA: TGCGCCAGCAGCTTGGACTACAGGTTTGAAGCTTTCTTT. The chain employs TRBV5-1 and TRBJ1-1; possible D gene TRBD1, 5 bases. The germline gives CDR1 SGHRS, CDR2 YFSETQ. Trimming pared 0 bases from V and 7 bases from J, leaving 10 bases between. The CDR3 contains 13 residues. Filled out from reference TRBV5-1 and TRBJ1-1, the complete variable domain reads KAGVTQTPRYLIKTRGQQVTLSCSPISGHRSVSWYQQTPGQGLQFLFEYFSETQRNKGNFPGRFSGRQFSNSRSEMNVSTLELGDSALYLCASSLDYRFEAFFGQGTRLTVV.

The chain has TRBV18 and TRBJ2-1; a possible D gene is TRBD2 (6 bases). Between the trimmed V and J ends, which lost 1 base and 3 bases, there was a span of 7 bases. This CDR3 has 14 residues. Per the germline V gene, CDR1 is KGHSH and CDR2 is LQKENI. The CDR3 region is CASSPLTSYNEQFF. The CDR3 bases are TGTGCCAGCTCACCACTGACTAGCTACAATGAGCAGTTCTTC.

The gene calls are TRBV15 and TRBJ1-4, with D unclear. The CDR3 contains 13 residues. The V end was cut by 0 bases, the J end by 5 bases, with 4 bases between. Per the germline V gene, CDR1 is LNHNV and CDR2 is YYDKDF (reference sequence). The CDR3 loop reads CATSRDQNEKLFF. The CDR3 DNA reads as TGTGCCACCAGCAGAGATCAGAATGAAAAACTGTTTTTT.

The chain has TRBV10-3 and TRBJ2-7; 8 bases are shared with TRBD1. The ends lost 6 bases at V and 2 bases at J; junction bases unmatched: 6. The CDR3 consists of 14 residues. Germline values: CDR1 ENHRY, CDR2 SYGVKD. CDR3 residues: CAIRETGATYEQYF. CDR3 sequence (DNA): TGTGCCATCAGGGAGACAGGGGCGACCTACGAGCAGTACTTC.

CDR3 sequence: CATHQTGLSIYGYTF. CDR3 bases: TGTGCCACCCATCAGACAGGACTGTCGATCTATGGCTACACCTTC. This rearrangement joins TRBV2 to TRBJ1-2, with a possible D match to TRBD1 (6 bases). The V and J ends lost 10 bases and 4 bases respectively, with 22 bases between them. Looked up from germline, CDR1 is SNHLY and CDR2 is FYNNEI. This CDR3 spans 15 amino acids.